These 20 T cell receptor beta chains came from one sample sequenced in a study of CD8+ T cells in alopecia areata. Regarding treatment: oral pan-JAK inhibitor, 5-10 mg twice daily. The authors extracted RNA and reverse transcribed it into cDNA as the sequencing template. The data were produced by immunoSEQ multiplex PCR, yet TCRdb's version contains in-frame clones alone and is incomplete. The repertoire holds under 250,000 clones, with about 57% as singletons. Sequencing used CD4+ T cells sorted from blood, obtained at week 4, from a patient treated with tofacitinib. These receptors were obtained from a human donor with alopecia areata.

This clone was counted a few times. The chain recombines TRBV9 with TRBJ2-2; D might be TRBD2 (6 bases). CDR1 is SGDLS, CDR2 YYNGEE, per germline. V was cut by 3 bases and J by 5 bases, with 14 bases left in between. This CDR3 is 15 amino acids long. This CDR3 is CASSAHQGGTGELFF. The CDR3 nucleotides are TGTGCCAGCAGCGCCCACCAGGGAGGAACCGGGGAGCTGTTTTTT.

This clone occurred many times. The CDR3 region is CASSPGLAEITDTQYF. The CDR3 DNA sequence: TGTGCCAGCAGCCCTGGACTAGCGGAGATCACAGATACGCAGTATTTT. This chain joins TRBV14 and TRBJ2-3; TRBD2 aligns across 10 bases. Per the germline V gene, CDR1 is SGHDN and CDR2 is FVKESK. The V segment lost 4 bases and the J segment 2 bases; nucleotides outside the gene matches: 6. The CDR3 loop spans 16 amino acids.

This clone showed up just a few times. The gene calls are TRBV18 and TRBJ1-2; no reliable D call. The CDR3 spans 13 residues. In germline, CDR1 is KGHSH, CDR2 LQKENI. Trimming removed 2 bases from V and 2 bases from J, with 6 bases in between. DNA for the CDR3: TGTGCCAGCTCACCAATGGAGAACTATGGCTACACCTTC. Amino acid sequence: CASSPMENYGYTF.

The chain links TRBV2 to TRBJ2-6; 8 bases agree with TRBD1. This CDR3 has 18 amino acids. Germline trimming cut 7 bases from V and 0 bases from J; bases unmatched to any gene: 11. The germline gives CDR1 SNHLY, CDR2 FYNNEI. DNA for the CDR3: TGTGCCAGCACCTACGGACAGGGAATTGGCTCTGGGGCCAACGTCCTGACTTTC. Protein: CASTYGQGIGSGANVLTF.

The chain carries TRBV30 and TRBJ1-2; D is perhaps TRBD1 (5 bases). Per the germline V gene, CDR1 is GTSNPN and CDR2 is SVGIG (reference sequence). This CDR3 contains 13 residues. With 4 bases removed from V and 7 bases from J, the gap between germline ends came to 16 bases. CDR3 sequence (DNA): TGTGCCTGGACCGTTCGTGGGGGTCGTGGCTACACCTTC. Its protein is CAWTVRGGRGYTF. The whole variable domain, remainder taken from reference TRBV30 and TRBJ1-2, is SQTIHQWPATLVQPVGSPLSLECTVEGTSNPNLYWYRQAAGRGLQLLFYSVGIGQISSEVPQNLSASRPQDRQFILSSKKLLLSDSGFYLCAWTVRGGRGYTFGSGTRLTVV.

The V gene is TRBV30, the J gene TRBJ2-7; either TRBD1 or TRBD2 may fit D (5 bases each). This CDR3 is 13 amino acids long. Germline CDR1 reads GTSNPN; CDR2 reads SVGIG (reference sequence). V was cut by 2 bases and J by 4 bases, with 12 bases left in between. The CDR3: CAWSLERGYEQYF. The CDR3 nucleotides read TGTGCCTGGAGTCTGGAGAGGGGATACGAGCAGTACTTC. The entire variable domain, with the rest obtained from reference TRBV30 and TRBJ2-7, is as follows: SQTIHQWPATLVQPVGSPLSLECTVEGTSNPNLYWYRQAAGRGLQLLFYSVGIGQISSEVPQNLSASRPQDRQFILSSKKLLLSDSGFYLCAWSLERGYEQYFGPGTRLTVT.

The chain links TRBV7-9 to TRBJ2-3, with D unresolved. The CDR3 runs 13 residues. Germline lookup yields CDR1 SEHNR and CDR2 FQNEAQ (reference sequence). The V and J ends lost 0 bases and 4 bases respectively, with 5 bases between them. This chain's CDR3 is CASSLAGADTQYF. CDR3 coding DNA: TGTGCCAGCAGCTTAGCTGGCGCAGATACGCAGTATTTT. The full variable domain, rest sourced from reference TRBV7-9 and TRBJ2-3, is DTGVSQNPRHKITKRGQNVTFRCDPISEHNRLYWYRQTLGQGPEFLTYFQNEAQLEKSRLLSDRFSAERPKGSFSTLEIQRTEQGDSAMYLCASSLAGADTQYFGPGTRLTVL.

A note on this clone: This CDR3 is also generated by other DNA sequences in the sample. This rearrangement joins TRBV20-1 to TRBJ2-3; D is unresolved. Germline CDR1 is DFQATT and CDR2 is SNEGSKA (reference sequence). CDR3 length: 11 amino acids. Trimming cost V 6 bases and J 2 bases, with 6 bases left between them. This chain's CDR3 is CSATDTDTQYF. CDR3 nucleotides: TGCAGTGCAACAGACACAGATACGCAGTATTTT.

This clone was seen a few times. V and J are TRBV10-3 and TRBJ1-3; no definite D call. CDR3 size: 12 residues. Germline V gene data show CDR1 as ENHRY and CDR2 as SYGVKD. The V gene lost 4 bases and the J gene lost 2 bases, with 3 bases spanning the gap. The CDR3 spells CAISAAGNTIYF. Written as DNA, the CDR3 is TGTGCCATCAGTGCAGCTGGAAACACCATATATTTT.

The chain couples TRBV5-1 to TRBJ2-3; no definite D call. CDR3 size: 15 residues. Germline loops: CDR1 SGHRS, CDR2 YFSETQ. Trimming took off 2 bases at V and 0 bases at J, with 10 bases between the two ends. In nucleotides, the CDR3 is TGCGCCAGCAGCTTCTTGGAACAAAGCACAGATACGCAGTATTTT. Translated: CASSFLEQSTDTQYF.

The chain recombines TRBV25-1 with TRBJ1-2, with 11 bases aligning to TRBD1. Germline V gene lookup returns CDR1 MGHDK and CDR2 SYGVNS. Trimming took 4 bases from V and 6 from J; bases not matched to a gene: 10. The CDR3 has 16 amino acids. CDR3 nucleotide sequence: TGTGCCAGCAGTGGCCCGGGACGGGACAGGGGGGATGGCTACACCTTC. Amino acids: CASSGPGRDRGDGYTF.

The chain recombines TRBV5-1 with TRBJ2-5, with 8 bases fitting TRBD1. V shed 7 bases and J 4 bases; nucleotides not matched to a gene: 3. From germline, CDR1 is SGHRS and CDR2 YFSETQ. The CDR3 loop spans 12 amino acids. This CDR3 is CASADRGETQYF. In DNA form, the CDR3 reads TGCGCCAGCGCAGACAGGGGAGAGACCCAGTACTTC.

With respect to this clone: Relative to the germline gene, one junction end is altered; a read error may explain this. The genes are TRBV2 and TRBJ1-1; unclear D gene. There are 12 residues in the CDR3. Germline V gives CDR1 SNHLY, CDR2 FYNNEI. The CDR3 nucleotides read TGTGCCAGCGCGCGCCGGTGGGCTGAGGCTTTCTTT. Residues: CASARRWAEAFF.

This clone was observed a single time. This rearrangement joins TRBV5-1 to TRBJ2-5; 8 bases are shared with TRBD1. CDR3 length equals 15 residues. Losses at the gene ends were 4 bases for V and 2 bases for J; bases not matched to a gene: 7. Germline V gene lookup returns CDR1 SGHRS and CDR2 YFSETQ. CDR3 sequence reads: CASSHRDRTQETQYF. In nucleotides, the CDR3 is TGCGCCAGCAGCCACCGGGACAGGACTCAAGAGACCCAGTACTTC.

This clone was observed a few times. The chain combines TRBV11-2 with TRBJ1-2; D is perhaps TRBD1 (5 bases). V was cut by 4 bases and J by 4 bases, with 16 bases left in between. The CDR3 has 15 amino acids. CDR1 is SGHAT and CDR2 is FQNNGV in the germline V gene. The CDR3 spells CASSSNEGRLYGYTF. Written as DNA, the CDR3 is TGTGCCAGCAGCTCGAACGAGGGACGGCTCTATGGCTACACCTTC.

This chain joins TRBV29-1 and TRBJ2-3, with a weak D call TRBD1 (5 bases). Trimming stripped 6 bases from V and 2 bases from J, with 12 bases between. This CDR3 is 13 amino acids long. Germline CDR1 SQVTM, CDR2 ANQGSEA. In nucleotides, the CDR3 is TGCAGCGTCGGTCGACAGTACACAGATACGCAGTATTTT. Translating it yields CSVGRQYTDTQYF.

The chain has TRBV9 and TRBJ2-7, with TRBD2 as a possible D gene (6 bases). Germline assignment: CDR1 SGDLS and CDR2 YYNGEE. The length of the CDR3 is 15 residues. V was pared by 3 bases and J by 0 bases, with 13 bases between. The CDR3 reads CASSAGTSSSYEQYF. DNA for the CDR3: TGTGCCAGCAGCGCCGGGACTTCTTCCTCCTACGAGCAGTACTTC.

This chain joins TRBV19 and TRBJ2-5; either TRBD1 or TRBD2 may supply D (7 bases each). The CDR3 loop spans 14 amino acids. The V end was cut by 8 bases, the J end by 4 bases, with 17 bases between. CDR1 and CDR2 (germline): LNHDA, SQIVND (reference sequence). The CDR3 bases are TGTGCCAGTTCCGCGACAGGGAGGGGAGAGACCCAGTACTTC. It is translated as CASSATGRGETQYF.

Only a few counts were recorded for this clone. The chain recombines TRBV29-1 with TRBJ2-7; 10 positions match TRBD1. The V segment lost 4 bases and the J segment 3 bases; nucleotides outside the gene matches: 6. CDR1 SQVTM and CDR2 ANQGSEA come from the germline V gene. The CDR3 covers 14 residues. Written as DNA, the CDR3 is TGCAGCGTTGTCCCGCGGACAGGGGGCTACGAGCAGTACTTC. Protein sequence: CSVVPRTGGYEQYF.

This clone came up a few times. The chain links TRBV4-3 to TRBJ2-3; TRBD1 matches 11 bases. This CDR3 contains 16 residues. Germline loops: CDR1 LGHNA, CDR2 YSLEER. V shed 1 base, J shed 6 bases, and the junction held 6 bases outside the gene matches. CDR3 nucleotide sequence: TGCGCCAGCAGCCAAGCGGACAGGGGGCCTGCTGATACGCAGTATTTT. Translated, it gives CASSQADRGPADTQYF.